This T cell receptor beta chain was obtained from a study of shared clonotypes between healthy human individuals. Study results and limitations: It was observed that roughly 4.8% of naive CD4 clonotypes were shared across a few donors.

After removal of 6 bases from V and 2 bases from J, the junction contained 10 bases not matched to a gene. CDR3 length equals 17 residues. In germline, CDR1 is MGHRA, CDR2 YSYEKL. Cells designated naive CD8 were CD45RO-negative and were positively selected for CCR7, with terminally differentiated effector memory CD45RA+ cells excluded. This clone appeared once. Its matching antigen is unknown. The table came from immunoSEQ multiplex PCR; TCRdb's copy has only in-frame clones and leaves some out. The sample contains about 2.1 million clones, about 93% of which appear only once. Sequencing was carried out using naive CD8+ T cells from PBMCs. This clonotype was obtained from a man aged 18 to 30 in good health. Some clones in this sample may be carry-over from other donors' samples. The V and J genes are TRBV4-1 and TRBJ2-1; TRBD2 aligns across 10 bases. The CDR3: CASSFDLAGGTYNEQFF. DNA of the CDR3: TGCGCCAGCAGTTTTGATTTAGCGGGAGGCACCTACAATGAGCAGTTCTTC.